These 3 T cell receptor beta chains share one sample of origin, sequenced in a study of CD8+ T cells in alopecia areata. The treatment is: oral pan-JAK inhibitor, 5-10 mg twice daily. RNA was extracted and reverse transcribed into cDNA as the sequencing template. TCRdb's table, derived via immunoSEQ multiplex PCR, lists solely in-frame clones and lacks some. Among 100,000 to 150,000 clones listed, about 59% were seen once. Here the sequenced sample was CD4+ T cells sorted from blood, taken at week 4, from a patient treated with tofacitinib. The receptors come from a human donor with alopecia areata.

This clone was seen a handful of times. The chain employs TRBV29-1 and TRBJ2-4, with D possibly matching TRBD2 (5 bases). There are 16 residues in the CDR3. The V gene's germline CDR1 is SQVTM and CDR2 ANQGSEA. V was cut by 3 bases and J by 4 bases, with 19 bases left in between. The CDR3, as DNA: TGCAGCGTTGAGATTGGCGGCGGGCCGGGGAAAAACATTCAGTACTTC. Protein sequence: CSVEIGGGPGKNIQYF.

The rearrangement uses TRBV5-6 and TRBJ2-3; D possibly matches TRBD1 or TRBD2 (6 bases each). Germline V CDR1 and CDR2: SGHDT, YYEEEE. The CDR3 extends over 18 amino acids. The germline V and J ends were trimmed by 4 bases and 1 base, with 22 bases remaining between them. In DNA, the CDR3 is TGTGCCAGCAGCCCACTACGTGGCGTTAGGGGGGGCACAGATACGCAGTATTTT. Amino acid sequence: CASSPLRGVRGGTDTQYF.

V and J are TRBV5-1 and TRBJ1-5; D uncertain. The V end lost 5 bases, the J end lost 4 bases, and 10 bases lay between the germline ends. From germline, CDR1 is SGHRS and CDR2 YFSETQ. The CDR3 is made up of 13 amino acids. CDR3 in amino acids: CASSVGRNQPQHF. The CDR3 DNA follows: TGCGCCAGCAGTGTAGGGAGGAATCAGCCCCAGCATTTT.